Listed below are T cell receptor beta chains from one sample, sequenced in a study of graft-versus-host responses after intestinal transplantation. Data came from immunoSEQ multiplex PCR; TCRdb stores just in-frame clones and leaves some out. The sample shows 80,000 or so clones, roughly 90% of them seen only once. The sample was PBMCs, taken 98 days after intestinal transplantation. These receptors were collected from a human patient who received an intestinal transplant, so some T cells may come from the graft donor. The CDR3 runs from the conserved cysteine through the conserved F or W. Each record gives: D gene, clone size, J gene, V gene, CDR3 DNA, CDR3 protein. The D gene is left open where the match is weak. The size entry is marked missing in some rows and otherwise reads once, few, many or a size class.

>-|-|TRBJ2-2|TRBV11-3
TGTGCCAGCAGCTTAGTAGAAGACGGGGAGCTGTTTTTT
CASSLVEDGELFF
>-|-|TRBJ2-3|TRBV7-9
TGTGCCAGCATCATCAGTCTGGCAGATACGCAGTATTTT
CASIISLADTQYF
>-|-|TRBJ2-7|TRBV19
TGTGCCAGTAGTATACGCCCTAGGACGACAGGCTCCTACGAGCAGTACTTC
CASSIRPRTTGSYEQYF
>-|-|TRBJ2-5|TRBV15
TGTGCCACCAGCAGGTCAGGATGGGGGGAGACCCAGTACTTC
CATSRSGWGETQYF
>TRBD2|once|TRBJ2-5|TRBV2
TGTGCCAGCAGTGCGTCAATAGCGGGGACGCCCCAGTACTTC
CASSASIAGTPQYF
>-|-|TRBJ1-5|TRBV16
TGTGCCAGCAGCCACGGGACACTTCAGAATCAGCCCCAGCATTTT
CASSHGTLQNQPQHF
>TRBD1|-|TRBJ1-2|TRBV9
TGTGCCAGCAATGGACAGGGGGCCAGGGGTGGCTGCACCTTC
CASNGQGARGGCTF
>TRBD2|-|TRBJ2-1|TRBV5-1
TGCGCCAGCAGCTTAGCGGGACTAGCGGAGTACAATGAGCAGTTCTTC
CASSLAGLAEYNEQFF
>TRBD2|-|TRBJ2-3|TRBV30
TGTGCCTGGAGTCACGAAAGGACTAGCGGGAGCACAGATACGCAGTATTTT
CAWSHERTSGSTDTQYF
>-|-|TRBJ2-3|TRBV5-8
TGTGCCAGCAGCGGCGGGGTTTCTAGCACAGATACGCAGTATTTT
CASSGGVSSTDTQYF
>-|-|TRBJ2-7|TRBV9
TGTGCCAGCAGCGTAGCGACTTCGTCCTACGAGCAGTACTTC
CASSVATSSYEQYF
>TRBD1|-|TRBJ2-5|TRBV9
TGTGCCAGCAGCCCGCGGACAGGGGTAGAGACCCAGTACTTC
CASSPRTGVETQYF
>-|-|TRBJ2-4|TRBV5-4
TGTGCCAGCAGCTTGAACGGGATGTCCCAAAACATTCAGTACTTC
CASSLNGMSQNIQYF
>-|-|TRBJ2-2|TRBV6-5
TGTGCCAGCAGTTACTCGACCGGGGAGCTGTTTTTT
CASSYSTGELFF
>-|-|TRBJ1-2|TRBV11-2
TGTGCCAGCAGCTCCCTGACAGGTTATGGCTACACCTTC
CASSSLTGYGYTF
>-|-|TRBJ1-3|TRBV30
TGTGCCTGGAGCGCCTCAGGTGGAAACACCATATATTTT
CAWSASGGNTIYF
>TRBD1|few|TRBJ1-5|TRBV28
TGTGCCAGCAGTTTAGACCGACAGGGCCCTAATCAGCCCCAGCATTTT
CASSLDRQGPNQPQHF
>TRBD2|-|TRBJ2-1|TRBV14
TGTGCCAGCAGCCAAGATAAAGGACTAGCGGGAGTCTACAATGAGCAGTTCTTC
CASSQDKGLAGVYNEQFF
>-|-|TRBJ1-4|TRBV15
TGTGCCACCAGCACGGGGGTGGGTGAAAAACTGTTTTTT
CATSTGVGEKLFF
>-|-|TRBJ2-2|TRBV6-1
TGTGCCAGCAGTCTAGCGACCGGGGAGCTGTTTTTT
CASSLATGELFF
>-|-|TRBJ1-1|TRBV7-9
TGTGCCAGCAGCTTACCCCGGACAGCTTACACTGAAGCTTTCTTT
CASSLPRTAYTEAFF
>-|-|TRBJ1-2|TRBV29-1
TGCAGCGTTGTGGGCAACCAGCTTGGCTACACCTTC
CSVVGNQLGYTF
>-|-|TRBJ1-1|TRBV12-2
TGTGCAAGTCGCTTCTCCCTCCTCCGGGACAGGGTAACTGAAGCTTTCTTT
CASRFSLLRDRVTEAFF
>-|once|TRBJ2-1|TRBV4-1
TGCGCCAGCAGCCTCACTTCGAGGTCCTACAATGAGCAGTTCTTC
CASSLTSRSYNEQFF
>-|-|TRBJ2-5|TRBV6-5
TGTGCCAGCAGCCCCGGAGGAGTGCAAGAGACCCAGTACTTC
CASSPGGVQETQYF
>-|-|TRBJ1-4|TRBV27
TGTGCCAGCAGTCCCCGACCCCCCGGACGGGCCGAAAAACTGTTTTTT
CASSPRPPGRAEKLFF
>-|-|TRBJ1-2|TRBV5-4
TGTGCCAGCAGCTTGGATGGGCCGGTTCCTTATGGCTACACCTTC
CASSLDGPVPYGYTF
>TRBD2|-|TRBJ2-1|TRBV6-5
TGTGCCAGCAGTTACTCCGGGGGGGCCGACAATGAGCAGTTCTTC
CASSYSGGADNEQFF
>-|-|TRBJ1-1|TRBV6-5
TGTGCCAGCAGTTACTCGAGCGGACGGACACCCGTTTTCTTT
CASSYSSGRTPVFF
>TRBD1|once|TRBJ2-7|TRBV4-2
TGTGCCAGCAGCCAAGAAAGCTCGGCAGGGGGAATCTACGAGCAGTACTTC
CASSQESSAGGIYEQYF
>TRBD1|-|TRBJ2-3|TRBV2
TGTGCCAGCAGTGAAATTGGGACAGAAGATACGCAGTATTTT
CASSEIGTEDTQYF
>TRBD1|once|TRBJ1-2|TRBV7-6
TGTGCCAGCAGCTTGGACGAGACAGGGGGCGATGGCTACACCTTC
CASSLDETGGDGYTF
>TRBD2|-|TRBJ2-1|TRBV29-1
TGCAGCGTTGAAGATCTCGCGGGAGAATACAATGAGCAGTTCTTC
CSVEDLAGEYNEQFF
>-|-|TRBJ2-3|TRBV5-1
TGCGCCAGCAGCTTCGCGAGGGGGGTGAATACGCAGTATTTT
CASSFARGVNTQYF
>TRBD2|-|TRBJ2-5|TRBV27
TGTGCCAGCAGCCCAGTAGTGGCGGGAGCATCGGAGACCCAGTACTTC
CASSPVVAGASETQYF
>-|once|TRBJ2-5|TRBV9
TGTGCCAGCAGCGTAGGTCTGGACCCAGAGACCCAGTACTTC
CASSVGLDPETQYF
>TRBD1|-|TRBJ2-7|TRBV5-4
TGTGCCAGCAGCTTGCCAGGGACAGGGACCTACGAGCAGTACTTC
CASSLPGTGTYEQYF
>-|-|TRBJ2-1|TRBV19
TGTGCCAGTAGGTTAAGGGGGGGAGTCTACAATGAGCAGTTCTTC
CASRLRGGVYNEQFF
>-|once|TRBJ2-7|TRBV6-5
TGTGCCAGCAATTGGGACGGAACCTACGAGCAGTACTTC
CASNWDGTYEQYF
>-|-|TRBJ2-1|TRBV4-1
TGCGCCAGCAGCCAAGATTGGGGAGGATCCTCCTACAATGAGCAGTTCTTC
CASSQDWGGSSYNEQFF
>-|-|TRBJ1-5|TRBV27
TGTGCCAGCAGTTTATCTTGTACCTCTTATTATAGCAATCAGCCCCAGCATTTT
CASSLSCTSYYSNQPQHF
>TRBD2|-|TRBJ2-7|TRBV5-1
TGCGCCAGCAGCTTGGGACTAGCGGGAGGGTTTTACGAGCAGTACTTC
CASSLGLAGGFYEQYF
>-|-|TRBJ1-2|TRBV28
TGTGCCAGCAGTTTACACGGGGCCCCAAACTATGGCTACACCTTC
CASSLHGAPNYGYTF
>TRBD2|-|TRBJ2-2|TRBV10-3
TGTGCCATCAGTGAGTCTCGAGCGGGGGGGCTTAGCACCGGGGAGCTGTTTTTT
CAISESRAGGLSTGELFF
>-|-|TRBJ2-1|TRBV10-3
TGTGCCATCGGGACGGGGCGAAAGCAGTTCTTC
CAIGTGRKQFF
>TRBD2|-|TRBJ2-3|TRBV5-6
TGTGCCAGCAGCTTGAAAGGGAGTGTAGCGGGTCTCTCCACAGATACGCAGTATTTT
CASSLKGSVAGLSTDTQYF
>-|-|TRBJ1-5|TRBV7-2
TGTGCCAGCAGCTTAGTTTGGGGTCGGAGTCAGCCCCAGCATTTT
CASSLVWGRSQPQHF
>-|-|TRBJ1-2|TRBV13
TGTGCCAGCAGCCAGCGCAAAGGGCCCGATTACACCTTC
CASSQRKGPDYTF
>TRBD2|-|TRBJ2-1|TRBV7-9
TGTGCCAGCAGCCTTCTAGCGGGAGGGGAGCAGTTCTTC
CASSLLAGGEQFF
>-|-|TRBJ1-2|TRBV7-9
TGTGCCAGCAGCCCCAAGCAGCCGAACTATGGCTACACCTTC
CASSPKQPNYGYTF
>TRBD1|-|TRBJ1-2|TRBV28
TGTGCCAGCAAGCAGGGGGCGCGGGGCTACACCTTC
CASKQGARGYTF
>-|-|TRBJ1-2|TRBV7-5
TGTGTCAGAAGCTGGGGACTGAAGCCTAACTATGGCTACACCTTC
CVRSWGLKPNYGYTF